The text below deals with one T cell receptor (beta chain). The protocol was immunoSEQ multiplex PCR, while the TCRdb copy is restricted to in-frame clones and leaves out a portion. Here the sample spans 68,000 or so clones, about nine tenths being singletons. CDR3 size: 14 residues. Trimming removed 4 bases from V and 4 bases from J; junction bases left unmatched: 5. The V gene's germline CDR1 is SGHDT and CDR2 YYEEEE. These data come from a study of blood T cell repertoires in COVID-19. This sequence was found in a woman between 70 and 85 years old with acute or convalescent COVID-19. The rearrangement uses TRBV5-6 and TRBJ1-1, with 9 bases that match TRBD1. Sequencing was done on a sample of peripheral blood. The DNA for the CDR3 is TGTGCCAGCAGCATGCCGACAGGGGGCACTGAAGCTTTCTTT. Protein: CASSMPTGGTEAFF.